This paragraph reports one T cell receptor beta chain. No cognate antigen has been identified for it. No much larger clone is present one base from it, and per-base qualities are unavailable. The time point label for this specimen denotes: about 28 days (+/-7) after the second vaccine dose. AZD1222 recipients with second doses at about 4 weeks or about 12 weeks were pooled, because spike-specific TCR depth and breadth did not differ between schedules. Samples from vaccinated people were obtained from the UK trials COV001 and COV002, which included a single-blind randomized controlled phase 2/3 trial of AZD1222 (ChAdOx1 nCoV-19) in healthy adults. Trial participant PBMC samples were collected at day 0 and day 28 after the second dose for TCRbeta chain sequencing. This sample is drawn from a study of T cell responses to AZD1222 COVID-19 vaccine (dated by TCRdb to the early 2020s). At the level of the whole study: TCR sequencing covered roughly 230 trial participants: about 210 given two doses of AZD1222 and 26 given two doses of MenACWY control vaccine. Trial participants were enrolled into age subgroups of 18-55, 56-69 and 70-plus years, which contained about 150, 27 and 61 TCR-sequenced participants, respectively.

CDR1 and CDR2 are read off the germline V gene as KGHSH and LQKENI. The CDR3 spans 16 residues, from the cysteine through the phenylalanine. The only DNA kept is the CDR3, 48 bases in frame from the first base. The V end loses 6 bases and the J end loses 4 bases, and a stretch of 18 bases separates them. The CDR3 regions of human TCRbeta chains were subjected to immunosequencing. In the source study's methods: Repertoire TCRs were matched against a reference library of SARS-CoV-2-specific TCRs generated with the MIRA antigen-specificity platform. Breadth was defined as the fraction of unique TCRs that were SARS-CoV-2-associated, and depth was defined as the fraction of total T cells that were SARS-CoV-2-associated. Each spike-specific TCR was assigned to its reactive spike region and to a CD4 or CD8 class using the MIRA data. Log10-transformed breadth and depth values were compared by one-way ANOVA with Sidak's multiple comparisons tests. Not all clones reach the TCRdb copy of this immuneACCESS table, which keeps in-frame sequences only. Checked studies attribute under half of the gap to unresolved V genes and leave the rest unexplained. That table supplies the V and J calls and clone size; D and trimming were determined from the DNA. For this sample there are some 150,000 clones; about 86% appear just once. 5% to 5.5% of the sample comes from the top ten.

Beyond this particular receptor, the publication reports: Conclusions about previously exposed vaccinees were limited because only six AZD1222 recipients were SARS-CoV-2 seropositive at baseline. In the small 56-69-year group, the increase in depth fell short of significance, most likely because of low power. The whole spike protein was spanned by vaccine-associated CD4 TCRs, and dominant responses were seen in regions 160-218 and 743-854. Participants were mostly white British and included more females than males, and it was suggested by the authors that clonal diversity may have been underestimated. Because no day 14 peak-response samples were available, repertoires were characterized only after the peak T cell response. Nearly half of unique spike-specific TCRs reportedly recognized epitopes outside regions mutated in the B.1.351 and B.1.1.7 variants. After two AZD1222 doses, spike-specific TCR breadth and depth were significantly higher than at day 0 and than in MenACWY recipients.

The source material was peripheral blood, sampled 28 days after the second AZD1222 dose. The source is an adult who received the AZD1222 COVID-19 vaccine. The V gene is TRBV18 and the J gene is TRBJ1-4; a tentative D call is TRBD1 (5 bases match). The DNA sequence follows: TGTGCCAGCTCCCCCTCCGGGAGGGGATATAATGAAAAACTGTTTTTT. This sequence encodes CASSPSGRGYNEKLFF.